This T cell receptor beta chain stems from a study of cytomegalovirus exposure and HLA in healthy donors. After removal of 4 bases from V and 1 base from J, the junction contained 5 bases not matched to a gene. The CDR3 runs 17 residues. The germline V gene has CDR1 SGHRS and CDR2 YFSETQ. The PCR was carried out with 60 Vbeta primers and 13 Jbeta primers. The table came from immunoSEQ multiplex PCR; TCRdb's copy has only in-frame clones and leaves some out. In the table there are fewer than 250,000 clones, roughly 80% of which are singletons. The chain has TRBV5-1 and TRBJ2-5, with 15 bases lining up with TRBD2. The sequenced sample was PBMCs. This receptor was taken from a man aged 35-49 years in good health and CMV-seronegative. The CDR3 coding sequence is TGCGCCAGCAGCCCCGGGACTAGCGGGAGGACCCAAGAGACCCAGTACTTC. It yields the protein CASSPGTSGRTQETQYF. The whole variable domain, remainder taken from reference TRBV5-1 and TRBJ2-5, is KAGVTQTPRYLIKTRGQQVTLSCSPISGHRSVSWYQQTPGQGLQFLFEYFSETQRNKGNFPGRFSGRQFSNSRSEMNVSTLELGDSALYLCASSPGTSGRTQETQYFGPGTRLLVL.